This T cell receptor beta chain was found in a study of blood T cell repertoires in COVID-19. Study overall: The samples span acute and convalescent COVID-19 from the United States, Italy and Spain.

Only in-frame clones appear in the TCRdb table, and some are missing; sequencing was by immunoSEQ multiplex PCR. The repertoire holds more than 200,000 clones, with approximately 84% as singletons. This CDR3 region has 15 residues. Germline values: CDR1 SGHAT, CDR2 FQNNGV. The germline V and J ends were trimmed by 5 bases and 0 bases, with 14 bases remaining between them. What was sequenced was peripheral blood. The receptor was isolated from a man aged 80 or over with acute or convalescent COVID-19. The chain carries TRBV11-2 and TRBJ2-7; maybe TRBD2 (6 bases). The CDR3 spells CASSRGTASSYEQYF. The CDR3 DNA follows: TGTGCCAGCAGCCGGGGGACGGCTAGCTCCTACGAGCAGTACTTC.